This T cell receptor beta chain originates from a study of cytomegalovirus exposure and HLA in healthy donors. This clone was counted a few times. Its target is not known. PCR employed 60 Vbeta and 13 Jbeta primers. Assay used: immunoSEQ multiplex PCR; TCRdb lists only in-frame clones, some missing. Among roughly 100,000 clones listed, about three quarters were seen once. The CDR3 has 13 amino acids. Germline V gene lookup returns CDR1 GTSNPN and CDR2 SVGIG (reference sequence). V was clipped by 2 bases and J by 1 base, with 8 bases between them. Overall study findings and caveats: Presence/absence results assume similar sequencing depth per donor, which may not hold.

The sample taken for sequencing was PBMCs. This chain connects TRBV30 to TRBJ1-1, with a tentative D call TRBD1 (6 bases). This clonotype originated in a woman under 30 in good health and CMV-seropositive. CDR3 in amino acids: CAWSLQGNTEAFF. CDR3 coding DNA: TGTGCCTGGAGTCTACAGGGGAACACTGAAGCTTTCTTT.